This T cell receptor (beta chain) was observed in a study of memory CD4+ T cells and cytomegalovirus serostatus. CDR3 length: 15 residues. CDR1 is KGHSH and CDR2 is LQKENI in the germline V gene. The V and J ends lost 2 bases and 5 bases respectively, with 15 bases between them. The sort gate was single viable CD3+CD4+CD8-CD45RO+ cells for memory CD4+ T cells. Total CD4+ T cells were enriched by CD4 positive selection. Libraries were prepared by immunoSEQ multiplex PCR; TCRdb keeps only in-frame clonotypes and omits some of them. The sample shows roughly 48,000 clones, about 83% of them seen only once.

This rearrangement joins TRBV18 to TRBJ1-2; D possibly corresponds to TRBD1 (5 bases). The sequence was obtained from an adult in good health and CMV-seropositive. The sequenced sample consisted of memory CD4+ T cells from blood. CDR3 sequence: CASSPVKTARYGYTF. CDR3 coding DNA: TGTGCCAGCTCACCAGTTAAGACAGCAAGATATGGCTACACCTTC.